These 9 T cell receptor beta chains originate from one sample sequenced in a study of blood T cell repertoires in COVID-19. The method was immunoSEQ multiplex PCR; TCRdb's version includes in-frame clones alone and lacks a portion of them. The data contain around 150,000 clones, 70% to 90% of them singletons. What was sequenced was peripheral blood. These TCRs come from a man aged 65-85 years with acute or convalescent COVID-19.

The chain combines TRBV11-3 with TRBJ2-1; D possibly corresponds to TRBD1 (6 bases). The germline V gene encodes CDR1 SGHNT and CDR2 YENEEA. This CDR3 is 15 amino acids long. Trimming shortened V by 0 bases and J by 2 bases, and 8 bases separated the two germline ends. The CDR3 region is CASSLEGGPYNEQFF. In DNA form, the CDR3 reads TGTGCCAGCAGCTTAGAAGGGGGTCCCTACAATGAGCAGTTCTTC.

The chain links TRBV19 to TRBJ2-7, with 9 bases lining up with TRBD2. CDR1 LNHDA and CDR2 SQIVND come from the germline V gene (reference sequence). Losses at the gene ends were 1 base for V and 6 bases for J; bases not matched to a gene: 16. The CDR3 has 18 residues. The CDR3 here is CASSIGRPRLADSGEQYF. The CDR3 DNA reads TGTGCCAGTAGTATAGGCCGCCCTCGACTAGCGGACTCAGGCGAGCAGTACTTC. The complete variable domain, with remaining parts taken from reference TRBV19 and TRBJ2-7, reads DGGITQSPKYLFRKEGQNVTLSCEQNLNHDAMYWYRQDPGQGLRLIYYSQIVNDFQKGDIAEGYSVSREKKESFPLTVTSAQKNPTAFYLCASSIGRPRLADSGEQYFGPGTRLTVT.

CDR3 region: CASKEQGAGSYEQYF. Written as DNA, the CDR3 is TGTGCCAGTAAAGAACAGGGGGCTGGATCCTACGAGCAGTACTTC. The chain couples TRBV19 to TRBJ2-7; the match to TRBD1 covers 9 bases. This CDR3 region has 15 residues. V dropped 7 bases and J dropped 1; count of bases not matched to a gene: 8. CDR1 LNHDA and CDR2 SQIVND come from the germline V gene (reference sequence).

This sequence joins TRBV24-1 and TRBJ2-7, with D possibly being TRBD1 (6 bases). This CDR3 is 17 amino acids long. V was shortened by 1 base and J by 4 bases, with 19 bases between the two germline ends. Germline CDR1 and CDR2: KGHDR and SFDVKD. The CDR3 reads CATSDFPGQTPSYEQYF. In nucleotides, the CDR3 is TGTGCCACCAGTGATTTCCCTGGACAGACCCCCTCGTACGAGCAGTACTTC.

V usage is TRBV4-2 and J usage is TRBJ1-3; tentatively, D is TRBD1 (6 bases). This CDR3 contains 16 residues. Germline V CDR1 and CDR2: LGHNA, YNFKEQ. V was trimmed by 3 bases and J by 2 bases, leaving 14 bases between them. CDR3 nucleotides: TGTGCCAGCAGCCACCCAAATACAGGGACTGGAAACACCATATATTTT. Amino acids: CASSHPNTGTGNTIYF.

Notes on this clone: This sample also contains other DNA sequences that code for the same CDR3. J is TRBJ2-1 and V is TRBV27, with TRBD2 matching over 7 bases. Germline-derived CDR1 and CDR2 are MNHEY and SMNVEV (reference sequence). The CDR3 spans 13 residues. V lost 5 bases and J lost 6; bases outside the gene matches: 4. CDR3 residues: CASSLGLLNEQFF. The CDR3 coding sequence is TGTGCCAGCAGTCTGGGACTACTCAATGAGCAGTTCTTC.

The chain joins TRBV19 to TRBJ2-1; perhaps TRBD2 as D (7 bases). The germline gives CDR1 LNHDA, CDR2 SQIVND (reference sequence). CDR3 length: 18 amino acids. The ends were cut back, 3 bases at V and 6 bases at J, with 24 bases in the middle. CDR3 region: CASSISGGASGVSNEQFF. CDR3 nucleotides: TGTGCCAGTAGTATTTCTGGGGGGGCCTCAGGGGTAAGCAATGAGCAGTTCTTC.

This rearrangement joins TRBV4-2 to TRBJ2-7, with D possibly being TRBD1 (5 bases). The CDR3 has 13 residues. Trimming removed 4 bases at V and 6 bases at J, with 13 bases between. Germline V gene sequence: CDR1 LGHNA, CDR2 YNFKEQ. The DNA for the CDR3 is TGTGCCAGCAGCCTTTCGACAGCATCCGAGCAGTACTTC. Translating gives CASSLSTASEQYF.

The rearrangement joins TRBV6-5 to TRBJ2-1; 8 bases align to TRBD2. The CDR3 is made up of 16 amino acids. V shed 0 bases and J 5 bases; nucleotides not matched to a gene: 6. CDR1 and CDR2 (germline): MNHEY, SVGAGI. The CDR3 spells CASSYSSSGVNNEQFF. The CDR3 DNA sequence: TGTGCCAGCAGTTACTCGAGTAGCGGGGTGAACAATGAGCAGTTCTTC.